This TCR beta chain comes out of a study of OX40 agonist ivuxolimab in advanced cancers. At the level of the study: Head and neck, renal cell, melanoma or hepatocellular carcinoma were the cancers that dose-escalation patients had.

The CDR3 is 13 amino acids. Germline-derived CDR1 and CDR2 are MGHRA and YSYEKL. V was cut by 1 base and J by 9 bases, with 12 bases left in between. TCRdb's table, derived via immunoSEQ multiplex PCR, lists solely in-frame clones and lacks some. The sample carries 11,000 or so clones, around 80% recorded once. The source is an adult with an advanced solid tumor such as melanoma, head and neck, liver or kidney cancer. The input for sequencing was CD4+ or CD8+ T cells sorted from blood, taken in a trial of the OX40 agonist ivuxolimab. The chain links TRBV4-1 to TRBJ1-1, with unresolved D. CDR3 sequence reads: CASSQGEGGKAFF. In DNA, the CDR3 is TGCGCCAGCAGCCAAGGGGAGGGTGGTAAAGCTTTCTTT.